These 18 T cell receptor beta chains were sequenced from one sample in a study of blood T cells in healthy people across ages. Primed by a sample-barcoded 5' primer and a J-beta primer mix, a second PCR proceeded for 7 to 11 cycles. MiXCR, run by TCRdb on the 5' RACE reads, gives a single entry per CDR3 protein. The data show 1.5 million to 2 million distinct CDR3 sequences, roughly 30% seen once. Sequencing input: blood. These receptor sequences come from a woman aged 25 to 39 in good health.

This clonotype has only a few counts. The chain has TRBV6-5 and TRBJ1-6; D unresolved. The germline V and J ends were trimmed by 7 bases and 7 bases, with 14 bases remaining between them. The CDR3 spans 14 residues. The germline CDR1 and CDR2 sequences are MNHEY and SVGAGI. CDR3 nucleotide sequence: TGTGCCAGCACCAACGGGATAAAGAATTCACCCCTCCACTTT. Translated, it gives CASTNGIKNSPLHF.

The chain carries TRBV27 and TRBJ2-1, with D unresolved. Deletions cut 6 bases from V and 0 bases from J, with 9 bases between. Germline V gene data show CDR1 as MNHEY and CDR2 as SMNVEV (reference sequence). The CDR3 loop spans 14 amino acids. For the CDR3, the DNA is TGTGCCAGCAGGCGCTCTAGCTCCTACAATGAGCAGTTCTTC. This encodes CASRRSSSYNEQFF.

This clonotype has just a few counts. V usage is TRBV25-1 and J usage is TRBJ1-4; D is possibly TRBD1 (6 bases). V lost 4 bases, J lost 8 bases, and 14 bases lay in between. The CDR3 runs 14 residues. Germline V lookup: CDR1 MGHDK, CDR2 SYGVNS. The CDR3 reads CASSVQGLREKLFF. The CDR3 bases are TGTGCCAGCAGTGTTCAGGGGCTTAGGGAAAAACTGTTTTTT.

This clonotype has only a few counts. The chain has TRBV27 and TRBJ2-1; D may correspond to TRBD1 or TRBD2 (6 bases each). CDR1 MNHEY and CDR2 SMNVEV come from the germline V gene (reference sequence). The length of the CDR3 is 15 residues. Trimming took off 4 bases at V and 6 bases at J, with 16 bases between the two ends. The CDR3 DNA reads as TGTGCCAGCAGTTCCGGGGCAGGGGAGGTCAATGAGCAGTTCTTC. Its translation is CASSSGAGEVNEQFF.

This clonotype came up many times. This chain uses TRBV29-1 with TRBJ1-2; D remains unclear. The CDR3 runs 11 residues. The V and J ends lost 7 bases and 6 bases respectively, with 12 bases between them. CDR1 is SQVTM, CDR2 ANQGSEA, per germline. CDR3 DNA: TGCAGCGCGGCCCGGGAGGATGGCTACACCTTC. Amino acids: CSAAREDGYTF.

The chain employs TRBV9 and TRBJ1-2; 7 bases agree with TRBD1. The CDR3 spans 14 residues. Germline values: CDR1 SGDLS, CDR2 YYNGEE. V lost 3 bases, J lost 7 bases, and 9 bases stayed unmatched. CDR3 DNA sequence: TGTGCCAGCAGCGGGACAGGTTTTTCCGCTGGCTACACCTTC. It is translated as CASSGTGFSAGYTF.

V gene TRBV12-3 or TRBV12-4 combines with J gene TRBJ2-3; D possibly corresponds to TRBD2 (6 bases). This CDR3 comprises 14 residues. The V end was cut by 8 bases, the J end by 0 bases, with 12 bases between. CDR3 nucleotides: TGTGCCAGCGCGGCTAGCGTGAGCACAGATACGCAGTATTTT. The encoded protein is CASAASVSTDTQYF.

This clonotype was seen only a few times. The chain combines TRBV25-1 with TRBJ1-2, with D unclear. The CDR3 is made up of 14 amino acids. Trimming took 7 bases from V and 4 from J, leaving 16 bases between them. Germline assignment: CDR1 MGHDK and CDR2 SYGVNS. In DNA, the CDR3 is TGTGCCAGCACCGACGGAGCTCGAGGCTATGGCTACACCTTC. This gives the protein CASTDGARGYGYTF.

The chain has TRBV12-3 or TRBV12-4 and TRBJ2-5, with D possibly matching TRBD2 (5 bases). Trimming removed 3 bases at V and 9 bases at J, with 14 bases between. The CDR3 extends over 13 amino acids. The chain's CDR3 is CASSLRPAEAQYF. The CDR3 coding sequence is TGTGCCAGCAGTTTGAGACCGGCGGAGGCCCAGTACTTC.

The J gene is TRBJ2-7, the V gene TRBV6-5; D is ambiguous. The ends were cut back, 4 bases at V and 3 bases at J, with 10 bases in the middle. From germline, CDR1 is MNHEY and CDR2 SVGAGI. CDR3 length: 13 residues. The CDR3 DNA reads TGTGCCAGCAGTTCTGGGTCAGTCTACGAGCAGTACTTC. It codes for CASSSGSVYEQYF.

The chain has TRBV5-1 and TRBJ1-5, with D unclear. Germline V lookup: CDR1 SGHRS, CDR2 YFSETQ. This CDR3 is 16 amino acids long. V lost 4 bases and J 0 bases, leaving 14 bases between the germline ends. CDR3 nucleotides: TGCGCCAGCAGCCCGGGGATACATACTAGCAATCAGCCCCAGCATTTT. It yields the protein CASSPGIHTSNQPQHF.

This clonotype was found a few times. CDR3 protein: CASTRTVTGELFF. The CDR3 DNA reads as TGTGCCAGCACCCGGACGGTCACCGGGGAGCTGTTTTTT. The rearrangement links TRBV2 to TRBJ2-2, with no clear D. CDR1 is SNHLY, CDR2 FYNNEI, per germline. This CDR3 is 13 amino acids long. Trimming took off 7 bases at V and 4 bases at J, with 10 bases between the two ends.

The chain couples TRBV3-1 to TRBJ2-1; no definite D call. This CDR3 has 11 amino acids. The germline V and J ends were trimmed by 3 bases and 9 bases, with 6 bases remaining between them. The germline gives CDR1 LGHDT, CDR2 YNNKEL (reference sequence). The CDR3 sequence is CASSHGLEQFF. The DNA for the CDR3 is TGTGCCAGCAGCCACGGGCTTGAGCAGTTCTTC.

This chain connects TRBV12-3 or TRBV12-4 to TRBJ2-3; the D is unclear. V lost 1 base and J 6 bases, leaving 11 bases between the germline ends. The CDR3 spans 14 residues. The CDR3 loop is CASSLGPRVDTQYF. CDR3 in DNA: TGTGCCAGCAGTTTAGGGCCCAGAGTGGATACGCAGTATTTT.

On this clonotype: A much bigger clone sits one base away, suggesting this may be a read error. The rearrangement uses TRBV10-3 and TRBJ2-1; 13 bases agree with TRBD2. The J call may be mistaken, given a closer DNA end match to TRBJ2-7. The CDR3 extends over 15 amino acids. Germline V gives CDR1 ENHRY, CDR2 SYGVKD. CDR3 residues: CAIRGTSGIYNEQYF. The DNA of the CDR3 is TGTGCCATCCGGGGGACTAGCGGGATCTACAATGAGCAGTACTTC.

The chain joins TRBV5-1 to TRBJ1-4, with 11 bases lining up with TRBD1. The CDR3 has 15 amino acids. Per the germline V gene, CDR1 is SGHRS and CDR2 is YFSETQ. The J segment lost 4 bases and the V segment lost 3 bases, leaving 2 bases of the junction unmatched. CDR3 DNA: TGCGCCAGCAGCTCAGGGACAGGGGGTAATGAAAAACTGTTTTTT. Residues: CASSSGTGGNEKLFF.

The count of this clonotype is one. This sequence joins TRBV28 and TRBJ2-1; D may be TRBD1 or TRBD2 (5 bases each). The germline CDR1 and CDR2 sequences are MDHEN and SYDVKM. V was cut by 7 bases and J by 2 bases, with 21 bases left in between. The CDR3 contains 17 residues. CDR3 bases: TGTGCCAGCACCCAATCTGCCTGGGGGAAGCCCTACAATGAGCAGTTCTTC. Its translation: CASTQSAWGKPYNEQFF.

The rearrangement links TRBV5-1 to TRBJ1-5; D ambiguous. Germline assignment: CDR1 SGHRS and CDR2 YFSETQ. The CDR3 contains 15 residues. Trimming shortened V by 0 bases and J by 3 bases, and 10 bases separated the two germline ends. CDR3 protein: CASSLVGAYNQPQHF. DNA of the CDR3: TGCGCCAGCAGCTTGGTCGGTGCATACAATCAGCCCCAGCATTTT.